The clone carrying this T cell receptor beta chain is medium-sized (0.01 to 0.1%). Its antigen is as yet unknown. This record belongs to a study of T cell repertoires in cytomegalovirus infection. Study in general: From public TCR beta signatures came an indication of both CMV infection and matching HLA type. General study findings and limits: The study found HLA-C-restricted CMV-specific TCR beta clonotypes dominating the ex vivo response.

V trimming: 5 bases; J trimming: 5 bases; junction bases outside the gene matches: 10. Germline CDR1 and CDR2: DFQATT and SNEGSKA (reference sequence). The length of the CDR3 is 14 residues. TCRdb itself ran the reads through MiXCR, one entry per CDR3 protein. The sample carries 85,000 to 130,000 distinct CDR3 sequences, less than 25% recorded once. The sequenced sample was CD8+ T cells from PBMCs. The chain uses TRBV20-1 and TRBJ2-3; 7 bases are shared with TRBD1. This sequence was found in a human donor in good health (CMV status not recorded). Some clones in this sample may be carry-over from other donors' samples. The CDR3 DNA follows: TGCAGTGCTTCTATACTAACAGGGGAAGATACGCAGTATTTT. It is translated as CSASILTGEDTQYF.